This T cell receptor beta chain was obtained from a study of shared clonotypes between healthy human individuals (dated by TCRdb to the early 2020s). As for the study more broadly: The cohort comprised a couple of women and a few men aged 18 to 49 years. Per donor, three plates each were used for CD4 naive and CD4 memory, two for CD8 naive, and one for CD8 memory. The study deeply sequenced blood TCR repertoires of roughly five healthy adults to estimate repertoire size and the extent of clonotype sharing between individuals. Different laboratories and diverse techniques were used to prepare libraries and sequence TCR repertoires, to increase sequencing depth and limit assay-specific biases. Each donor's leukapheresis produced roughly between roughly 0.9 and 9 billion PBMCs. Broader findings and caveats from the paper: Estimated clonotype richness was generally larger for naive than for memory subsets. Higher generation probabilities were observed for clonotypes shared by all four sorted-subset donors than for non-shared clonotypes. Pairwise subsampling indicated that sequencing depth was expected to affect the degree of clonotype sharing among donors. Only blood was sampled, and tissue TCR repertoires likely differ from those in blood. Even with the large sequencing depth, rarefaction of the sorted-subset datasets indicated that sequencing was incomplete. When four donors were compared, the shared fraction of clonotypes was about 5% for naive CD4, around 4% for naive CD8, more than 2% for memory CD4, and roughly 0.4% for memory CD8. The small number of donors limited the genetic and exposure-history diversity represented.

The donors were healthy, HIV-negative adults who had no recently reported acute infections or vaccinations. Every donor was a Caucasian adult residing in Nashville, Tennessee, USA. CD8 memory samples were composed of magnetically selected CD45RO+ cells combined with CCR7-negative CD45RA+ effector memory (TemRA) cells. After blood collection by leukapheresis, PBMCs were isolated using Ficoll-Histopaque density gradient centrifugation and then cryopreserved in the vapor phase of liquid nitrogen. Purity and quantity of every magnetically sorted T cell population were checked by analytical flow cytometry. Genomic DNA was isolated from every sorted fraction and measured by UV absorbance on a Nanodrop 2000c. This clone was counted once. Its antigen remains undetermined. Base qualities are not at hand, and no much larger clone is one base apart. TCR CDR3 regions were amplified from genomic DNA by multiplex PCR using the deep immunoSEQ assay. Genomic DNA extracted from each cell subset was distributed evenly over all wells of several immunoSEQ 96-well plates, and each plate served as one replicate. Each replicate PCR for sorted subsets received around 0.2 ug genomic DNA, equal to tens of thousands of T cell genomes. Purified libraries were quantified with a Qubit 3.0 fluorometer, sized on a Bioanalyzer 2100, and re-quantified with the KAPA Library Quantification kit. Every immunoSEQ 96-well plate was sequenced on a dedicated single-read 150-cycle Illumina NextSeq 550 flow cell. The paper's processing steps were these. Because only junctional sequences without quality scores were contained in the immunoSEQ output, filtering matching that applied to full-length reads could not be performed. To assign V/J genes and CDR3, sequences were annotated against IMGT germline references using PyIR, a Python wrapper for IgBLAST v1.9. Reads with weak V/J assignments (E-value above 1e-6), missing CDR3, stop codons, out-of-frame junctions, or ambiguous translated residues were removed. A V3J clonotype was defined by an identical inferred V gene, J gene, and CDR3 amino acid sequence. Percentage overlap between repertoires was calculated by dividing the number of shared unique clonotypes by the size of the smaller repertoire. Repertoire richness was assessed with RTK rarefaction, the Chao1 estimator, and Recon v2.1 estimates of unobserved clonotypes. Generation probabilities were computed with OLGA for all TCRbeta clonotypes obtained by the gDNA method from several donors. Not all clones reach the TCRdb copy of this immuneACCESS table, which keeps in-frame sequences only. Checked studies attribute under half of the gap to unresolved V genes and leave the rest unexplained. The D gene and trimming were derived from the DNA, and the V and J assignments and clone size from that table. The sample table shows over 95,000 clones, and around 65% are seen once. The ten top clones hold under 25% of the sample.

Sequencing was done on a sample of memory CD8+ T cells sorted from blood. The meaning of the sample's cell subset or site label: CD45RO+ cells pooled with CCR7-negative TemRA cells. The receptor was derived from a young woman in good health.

The DNA reads TGTGCCAGCAGCCGGGGAATCTCCTACAATGAGCAGTTCTTC. This translates into CASSRGISYNEQFF. The chain joins TRBV4-2 to TRBJ2-1, with the D gene not clear enough to name. The germline V gene gives CDR1 as LGHNA and CDR2 as YNFKEQ. The cysteine opens and the phenylalanine closes a CDR3 of 14 amino acids. The retained sequence is limited to the CDR3, 42 bases, with the frame set at the first base. The trim is 4 bases for V and 0 bases for J, with a gap of 7 bases between the germline ends.